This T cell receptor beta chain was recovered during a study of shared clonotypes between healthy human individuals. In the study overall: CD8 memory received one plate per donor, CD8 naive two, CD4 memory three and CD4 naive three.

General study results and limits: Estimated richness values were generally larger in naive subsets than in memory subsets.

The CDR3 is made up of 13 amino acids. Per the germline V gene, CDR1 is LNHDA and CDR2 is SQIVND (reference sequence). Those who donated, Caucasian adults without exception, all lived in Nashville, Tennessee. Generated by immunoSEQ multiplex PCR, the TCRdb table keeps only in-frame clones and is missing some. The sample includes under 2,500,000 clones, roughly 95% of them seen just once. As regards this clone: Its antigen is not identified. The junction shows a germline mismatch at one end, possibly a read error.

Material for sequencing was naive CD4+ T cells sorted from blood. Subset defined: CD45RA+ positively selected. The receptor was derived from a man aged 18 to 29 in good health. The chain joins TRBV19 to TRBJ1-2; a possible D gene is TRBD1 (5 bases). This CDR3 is CASSIESGTSSLF. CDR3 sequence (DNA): TGTGCCAGTAGTATAGAATCCGGGACGTCTTCACTGTTC.